This TCR beta chain comes out of a study of blood T cell repertoires in COVID-19. The table came from immunoSEQ multiplex PCR; TCRdb's copy has only in-frame clones and leaves some out. This sample carries about 270,000 clones, around four fifths of them seen once, and the ten largest clones take approximately 5.9%. The V gene's germline CDR1 is SGHRS and CDR2 YFSETQ. V was cut by 0 bases and J by 3 bases, with 9 bases left in between. The CDR3 contains 14 residues. There are a few counts of this clone. This sample also contains other DNA sequences that code for the same CDR3. This receptor was obtained from an elderly man with acute or convalescent COVID-19. The rearrangement uses TRBV5-1 and TRBJ1-1; D unresolved. Sequenced input: peripheral blood. The DNA for the CDR3 is TGCGCCAGCAGCTTGGATCGGGTTCACACTGAAGCTTTCTTT. It is translated as CASSLDRVHTEAFF.